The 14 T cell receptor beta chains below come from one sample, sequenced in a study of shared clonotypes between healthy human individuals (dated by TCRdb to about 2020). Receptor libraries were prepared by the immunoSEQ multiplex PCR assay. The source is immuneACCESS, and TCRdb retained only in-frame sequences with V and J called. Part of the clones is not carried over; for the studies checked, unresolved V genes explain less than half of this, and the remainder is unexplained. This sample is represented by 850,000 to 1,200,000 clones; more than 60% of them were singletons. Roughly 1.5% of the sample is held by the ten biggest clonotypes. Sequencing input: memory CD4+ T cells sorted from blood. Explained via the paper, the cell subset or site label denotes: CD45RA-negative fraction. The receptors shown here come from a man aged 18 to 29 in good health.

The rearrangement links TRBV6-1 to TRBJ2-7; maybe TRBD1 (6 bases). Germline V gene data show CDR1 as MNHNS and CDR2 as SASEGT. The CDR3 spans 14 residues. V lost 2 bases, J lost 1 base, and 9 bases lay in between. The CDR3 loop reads CASSEQGQSYEQYF. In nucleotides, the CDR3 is TGTGCCAGCAGTGAACAGGGGCAGTCCTACGAGCAGTACTTC.

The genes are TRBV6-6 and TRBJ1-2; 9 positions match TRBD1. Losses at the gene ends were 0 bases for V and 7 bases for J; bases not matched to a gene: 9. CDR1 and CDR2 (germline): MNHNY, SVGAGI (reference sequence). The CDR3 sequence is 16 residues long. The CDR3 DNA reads TGTGCCAGCAGTTACTCGACAGGACAGGGGTCGGGTGGCTACACCTTC. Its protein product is CASSYSTGQGSGGYTF.

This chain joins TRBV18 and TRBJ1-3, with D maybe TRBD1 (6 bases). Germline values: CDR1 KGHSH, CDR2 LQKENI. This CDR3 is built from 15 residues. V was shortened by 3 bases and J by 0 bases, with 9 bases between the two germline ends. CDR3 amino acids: CASSPGTLSGNTIYF. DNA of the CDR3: TGTGCCAGCTCACCCGGGACACTCTCTGGAAACACCATATATTTT.

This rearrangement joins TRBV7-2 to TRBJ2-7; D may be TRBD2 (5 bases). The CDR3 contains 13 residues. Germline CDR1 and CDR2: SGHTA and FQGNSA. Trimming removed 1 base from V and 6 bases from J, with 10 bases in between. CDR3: CASSLGELGEQYF. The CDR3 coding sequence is TGTGCCAGCAGCTTAGGGGAGCTGGGCGAGCAGTACTTC.

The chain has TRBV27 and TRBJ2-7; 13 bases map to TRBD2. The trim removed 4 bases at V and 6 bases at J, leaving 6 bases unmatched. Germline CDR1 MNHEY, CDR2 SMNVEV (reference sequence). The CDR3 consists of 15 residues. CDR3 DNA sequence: TGTGCCAGCAGTTCGGGACTAGCGGGATCCAGCGAGCAGTACTTC. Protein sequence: CASSSGLAGSSEQYF.

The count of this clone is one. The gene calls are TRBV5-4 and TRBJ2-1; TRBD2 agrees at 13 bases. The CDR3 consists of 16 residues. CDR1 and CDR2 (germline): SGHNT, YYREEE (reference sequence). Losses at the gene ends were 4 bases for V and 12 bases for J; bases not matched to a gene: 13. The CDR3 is CASSPGTSGDILGQFF. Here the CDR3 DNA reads TGTGCCAGCAGCCCGGGGACTAGCGGGGATATCCTGGGGCAGTTCTTC.

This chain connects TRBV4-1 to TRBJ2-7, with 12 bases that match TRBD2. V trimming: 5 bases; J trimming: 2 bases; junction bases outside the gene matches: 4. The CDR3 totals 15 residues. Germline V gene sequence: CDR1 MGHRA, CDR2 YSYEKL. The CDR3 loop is CASSDRLAGAYEQYF. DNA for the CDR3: TGCGCCAGCAGCGACCGACTAGCGGGGGCCTACGAGCAGTACTTC.

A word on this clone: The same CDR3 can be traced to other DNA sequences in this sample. The CDR3 region is CSVGATGELFF. For the CDR3, the DNA is TGCAGCGTTGGAGCAACCGGGGAGCTGTTTTTT. The genes are TRBV29-1 and TRBJ2-2, with D hard to call. In germline, CDR1 is SQVTM, CDR2 ANQGSEA. CDR3 size: 11 residues. V lost 4 bases to trimming and J lost 5 bases, with 5 bases between them.

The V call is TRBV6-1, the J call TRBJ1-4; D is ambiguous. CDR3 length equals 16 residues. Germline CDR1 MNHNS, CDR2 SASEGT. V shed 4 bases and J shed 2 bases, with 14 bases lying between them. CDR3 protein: CASSANYGVTNEKLFF. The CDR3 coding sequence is TGTGCCAGCAGTGCAAACTACGGGGTCACTAATGAAAAACTGTTTTTT.

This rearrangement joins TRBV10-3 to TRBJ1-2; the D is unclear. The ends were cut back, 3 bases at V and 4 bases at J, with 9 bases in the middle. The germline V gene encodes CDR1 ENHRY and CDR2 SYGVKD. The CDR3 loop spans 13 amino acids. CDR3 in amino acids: CAISDAQIYGYTF. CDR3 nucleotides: TGTGCCATCAGTGATGCCCAGATCTATGGCTACACCTTC.

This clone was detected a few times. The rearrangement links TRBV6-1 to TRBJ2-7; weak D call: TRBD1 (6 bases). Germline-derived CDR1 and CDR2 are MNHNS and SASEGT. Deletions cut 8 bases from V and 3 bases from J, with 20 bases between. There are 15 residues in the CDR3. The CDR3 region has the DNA TGTGCCAGCGGAGCCGGGACACCCGACCACTACGAGCAGTACTTC. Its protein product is CASGAGTPDHYEQYF.

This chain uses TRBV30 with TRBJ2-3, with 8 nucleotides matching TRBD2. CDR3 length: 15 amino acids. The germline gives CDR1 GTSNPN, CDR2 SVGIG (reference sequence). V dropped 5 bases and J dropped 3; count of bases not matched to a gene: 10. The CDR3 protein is CAWAGLAGTTDTQYF. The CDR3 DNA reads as TGTGCCTGGGCGGGTTTAGCGGGAACGACAGATACGCAGTATTTT.

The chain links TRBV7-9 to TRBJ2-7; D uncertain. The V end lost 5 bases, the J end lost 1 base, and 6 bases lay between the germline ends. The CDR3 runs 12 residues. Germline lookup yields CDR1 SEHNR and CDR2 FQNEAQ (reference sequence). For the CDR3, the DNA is TGTGCCAGCAGCCCCAATTCCTACGAGCAGTACTTC. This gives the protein CASSPNSYEQYF.

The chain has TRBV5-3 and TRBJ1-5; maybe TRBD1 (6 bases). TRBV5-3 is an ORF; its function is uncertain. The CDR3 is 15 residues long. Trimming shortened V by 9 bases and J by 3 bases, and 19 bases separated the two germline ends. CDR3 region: CAILGGLPYNQPQHF. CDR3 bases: TGTGCCATCCTAGGGGGTCTTCCTTACAATCAGCCCCAGCATTTT.